Listed below are T cell receptor beta chains from one sample, sequenced in a study of blood T cell repertoires in COVID-19. Repertoires were generated with immunoSEQ multiplex PCR, while TCRdb's copy carries only in-frame clones and drops some. This sample yields 200,000 to 250,000 clones, of which approximately 80% are seen a single time; about 9% belongs to the top ten. Sequencing was carried out using PBMCs or T cells enriched from blood (not recorded which). The receptors stem from a man aged 40-49 years who had recovered from COVID-19. The CDR3 runs from the conserved cysteine through the conserved F or W. A D gene is named only where the DNA matches it firmly. Clone size is given for some rows only: seen once, a few or many times, or a class if the clone is expanded.

TRBV13	TRBJ1-5	NA	NA	CASSRGLSNQPQHF	TGTGCCAGCAGCAGGGGGTTAAGCAATCAGCCCCAGCATTTT
TRBV2	TRBJ2-1	NA	NA	CASSGTIVVVNEQFF	TGTGCCAGCAGTGGGACTATTGTAGTTGTCAATGAGCAGTTCTTC
TRBV5-1	TRBJ2-3	TRBD1	NA	CASSLEGAQGTDTQYF	TGCGCCAGCAGCTTGGAGGGGGCGCAGGGGACAGATACGCAGTATTTT
TRBV5-1	TRBJ1-5	NA	NA	CASSLWGDNQPQHF	TGCGCCAGCAGCTTGTGGGGGGACAATCAGCCCCAGCATTTT
TRBV2	TRBJ2-1	TRBD1	NA	CASATGQGYNEQFF	TGTGCCAGCGCCACGGGACAGGGCTACAATGAGCAGTTCTTC
TRBV7-9	TRBJ1-2	TRBD1	NA	CASSPRGQMGYGYTF	TGTGCCAGCAGCCCCAGGGGGCAGATGGGCTATGGCTACACCTTC
TRBV9	TRBJ2-3	NA	NA	CASSVGQITDTQYF	TGTGCCAGCAGCGTTGGACAGATCACAGATACGCAGTATTTT
TRBV6-5	TRBJ1-1	NA	NA	CASSFPGLPGHTEAFF	TGTGCCAGCAGTTTTCCGGGACTACCCGGACACACTGAAGCTTTCTTT
TRBV7-3	TRBJ2-1	TRBD2	many	CASSFRLAATDEQFF	TGTGCCAGCAGCTTCCGACTAGCGGCTACTGATGAGCAGTTCTTC
TRBV7-3	TRBJ2-6	NA	NA	CASTSGAGANVLTF	TGTGCCAGCACCTCCGGGGCTGGGGCCAACGTCCTGACTTTC
TRBV7-9	TRBJ1-4	NA	few	CASSVWQGKVANEKLFF	TGTGCCAGCAGCGTATGGCAGGGGAAGGTTGCTAATGAAAAACTGTTTTTT
TRBV9	TRBJ1-2	TRBD1	NA	CASSVDLGQGYGYTF	TGTGCCAGCAGCGTAGACTTGGGACAGGGCTATGGCTACACCTTC
TRBV27	TRBJ1-2	TRBD1	once	CASSRQGVPPYGYTF	TGTGCCAGCAGTAGACAGGGGGTCCCCCCTTATGGCTACACCTTC
TRBV20-1	TRBJ1-2	NA	NA	CSASGAEGYTF	TGCAGTGCTTCAGGGGCAGAGGGCTACACCTTC
TRBV19	TRBJ1-2	NA	NA	CASSMSIGNYGYTF	TGTGCCAGTAGTATGTCAATCGGGAACTATGGCTACACCTTC
TRBV30	TRBJ1-1	TRBD1	NA	CAWEQGLSDTEAFF	TGTGCCTGGGAACAGGGGCTCTCGGACACTGAAGCTTTCTTT
TRBV5-1	TRBJ2-1	NA	few	CASSFTNEQFF	TGCGCCAGCAGCTTTACAAATGAGCAGTTCTTC
TRBV6-5	TRBJ1-5	NA	NA	CASSLRAGDQPQHF	TGTGCCAGTTCACTTCGGGCAGGGGATCAGCCCCAGCATTTT
TRBV7-9	TRBJ2-3	NA	once	CASSLGRTPSTDTQYF	TGTGCCAGCAGCTTAGGCAGGACACCTAGCACAGATACGCAGTATTTT
TRBV9	TRBJ1-4	TRBD1	NA	CASSTDRVNEKLFF	TGTGCCAGCAGCACGGACAGGGTGAATGAAAAACTGTTTTTT
TRBV28	TRBJ1-6	TRBD1	few	CASSRRTGGNSPLHF	TGTGCCAGCAGTCGAAGAACAGGGGGAAATTCACCCCTCCACTTT
TRBV6-5	TRBJ1-2	NA	NA	CASSLGSYGYTF	TGTGCCAGCAGTTTAGGGAGCTATGGCTACACCTTC
TRBV6-1	TRBJ2-1	TRBD2	few	CASSGMTSGRVNEQFF	TGTGCCAGCAGTGGTATGACTAGCGGTAGGGTAAATGAGCAGTTCTTC
TRBV4-1	TRBJ1-1	TRBD1	NA	CASSLSTGVNTEAFF	TGCGCCAGCAGCCTCTCTACAGGGGTCAACACTGAAGCTTTCTTT
TRBV9	TRBJ1-6	TRBD1	NA	CASSAEGQGYSPLHF	TGTGCCAGCAGCGCCGAGGGACAGGGGTATTCACCCCTCCACTTT
TRBV30	TRBJ1-2	NA	NA	CVWSVGGGSGYTF	TGTGTCTGGAGTGTTGGGGGAGGGAGCGGCTACACCTTC
TRBV30	TRBJ1-5	NA	NA	CAWSVGGGNQPQHF	TGTGCCTGGAGTGTTGGGGGGGGCAATCAGCCCCAGCATTTT
TRBV7-3	TRBJ2-5	TRBD2	NA	CASSLVPGGTQYF	TGTGCCAGCAGCTTAGTCCCGGGAGGGACCCAGTACTTC
TRBV19	TRBJ1-6	TRBD1	NA	CASRQGGSPLHF	TGTGCCAGCCGACAGGGAGGTTCACCCCTCCACTTT
TRBV7-6	TRBJ1-1	TRBD1	NA	CASSPQGELNTEAFF	TGTGCCAGCAGCCCGCAGGGGGAACTCAACACTGAAGCTTTCTTT
TRBV6-5	TRBJ2-5	NA	NA	CASSLYSSQETQYF	TGTGCCAGCAGCCTTTACAGTTCCCAAGAGACCCAGTACTTC
TRBV5-1	TRBJ2-1	NA	NA	CASSSRLAASYNEQFF	TGCGCCAGCAGCTCCCGTTTAGCGGCTTCCTACAATGAGCAGTTCTTC
TRBV29-1	TRBJ1-2	NA	few	CSPNNNYGYTF	TGCAGCCCGAACAATAACTATGGCTACACCTTC
TRBV5-1	TRBJ1-2	NA	NA	CASSLNRREGDGYTF	TGCGCCAGCAGCTTAAATAGGAGGGAAGGGGATGGCTACACCTTC
TRBV12-3/TRBV12-4	TRBJ1-1	NA	NA	CASSLRGNTEAFF	TGTGCCAGCAGTTTACGGGGAAACACTGAAGCTTTCTTT
TRBV18	TRBJ2-3	NA	NA	CASSRVRDTQYF	TGTGCCAGCTCCCGGGTGAGGGATACGCAGTATTTT
TRBV24-1	TRBJ1-1	TRBD1	NA	CATSAGQGIRTEAFF	TGTGCCACCAGTGCGGGACAGGGTATCAGGACTGAAGCTTTCTTT
TRBV14	TRBJ2-5	TRBD1	NA	CASSQDLSRGLKTQYF	TGTGCCAGCAGCCAAGATCTCAGCAGGGGGCTAAAGACCCAGTACTTC
TRBV13	TRBJ2-1	TRBD1	NA	CASSPMDRRFNEQFF	TGTGCCAGCAGCCCTATGGACAGGAGATTCAATGAGCAGTTCTTC
TRBV11-2	TRBJ1-4	NA	NA	CASSRGGGGNEKLFF	TGTGCCAGCAGCCGCGGTGGTGGAGGTAATGAAAAACTGTTTTTT
TRBV6-1	TRBJ2-1	NA	NA	CASSEFLGSYNEQFF	TGTGCCAGCAGTGAGTTCCTCGGGTCCTACAATGAGCAGTTCTTC